The T cell receptor (beta chain) described here comes from a study of PD-1 blockade in classical Hodgkin lymphoma. Each patient's relapse followed autologous stem cell transplantation, and brentuximab vedotin exposure varied. Isolation of CD4+ T cells from thawed PBMCs was performed by magnetic negative selection. Study-level results: Individuals who commenced nivolumab within less than 1 year of ASCT were excluded. Unlike CD8+ TCR diversity, which did not rise significantly by C4D1, CD4+ TCR diversity did.

Germline V gene sequence: CDR1 MDHEN, CDR2 SYDVKM. This CDR3 has 11 residues. V dropped 10 bases and J dropped 3 bases, with 9 bases sitting between them. The assay was immunoSEQ multiplex PCR, and TCRdb's table has in-frame clones only and misses some. The table records over 30,000 clones, 75% to 95% of them present only once. In this sample, this clone turned up once. Its cognate antigen is unknown. The sequencing here drew on CD4+ T cells from blood, taken at baseline. The TCR was taken from a human donor with classical Hodgkin lymphoma. The chain uses TRBV28 and TRBJ1-2; D is possibly TRBD1 (6 bases). CDR3 DNA sequence: TGTGCCATAGGGGGTGACTATGGCTACACCTTC. Its translation is CAIGGDYGYTF.